Below, one T cell receptor (beta chain) is given with its context. Its antigen is undetermined. The data were taken from a study of cytomegalovirus exposure and HLA in healthy donors. Findings and limits, study-wide: The authors excluded some V segments, including TRBV6-2 and TRBV6-3, as indistinguishable. When a later analysis compared HLA-associated TCR beta chains with equally common others, the HLA-associated chains turned out to be more clonally expanded and to have lower generation probabilities.

Trimming removed 1 base from V and 7 bases from J; junction bases left unmatched: 6. Per germline, CDR1 LGHNA and CDR2 YNFKEQ. The CDR3 contains 15 residues. The PCR had 60 Vbeta and 13 Jbeta primers. This table comes from immunoSEQ multiplex PCR, and its TCRdb copy is limited to in-frame clones, with some not included. The table shows about 93,000 clones, with 82% occurring only once. This sequence originates from a man aged 45-60 years in good health and CMV-seronegative. Material: PBMCs. V gene TRBV4-2 combines with J gene TRBJ2-1; 8 positions agree with TRBD2. Written as DNA, the CDR3 is TGTGCCAGCAGCCAAGGGAGCGGGAGACGGAATGAGCAGTTCTTC. This gives the protein CASSQGSGRRNEQFF.